The 27 T cell receptor beta chains reported below all come from one sample, sequenced in a study of T-cell reconstitution after alpha-beta-depleted transplantation in children. The authors prepared the TCRbeta library with unique molecular identifiers. Using its own MiXCR run on the PCR reads, TCRdb lists one record per CDR3 protein. The repertoire holds more than 300,000 distinct CDR3 sequences, with 15% to 20% as singletons. The source material was PBMCs, mostly from graft donor cells, sampled 360 days after TCRalphabeta/CD19-depleted stem cell transplant. These receptors were taken from a male patient aged 2 to 9 who had a stem cell transplant for acute lymphoblastic leukemia, so the T cells may come from the graft donor.

For the CDR3, the DNA is TGCAGTGCCCTTGCGGGAGCGGTTTACAATGAGCAGTTCTTC. It yields the protein CSALAGAVYNEQFF. The chain couples TRBV20-1 to TRBJ2-1, with 7 positions matching TRBD2. CDR1 is DFQATT, CDR2 SNEGSKA, per germline (reference sequence). The J segment lost 4 bases and the V segment lost 6 bases, leaving 9 bases of the junction unmatched. The CDR3 length is 14 residues.

The rearrangement links TRBV2 to TRBJ2-1; 14 positions match TRBD2. From germline, CDR1 is SNHLY and CDR2 FYNNEI. This CDR3 is 16 amino acids long. Trimming cost V 3 bases and J 7 bases; bases outside gene matches: 5. The CDR3 bases are TGTGCCAGCAGTGACGGACTAGCGGGAGGTGGGAATGAGCAGTTCTTC. Its translation: CASSDGLAGGGNEQFF.

The chain uses TRBV5-1 and TRBJ2-3; D unresolved. The V end lost 1 base, the J end lost 0 bases, and 9 bases lay between the germline ends. This CDR3 has 15 amino acids. Germline CDR1 is SGHRS and CDR2 is YFSETQ. The CDR3 DNA is TGCGCCAGCAGCTTGAGGCTACCTAGCACAGATACGCAGTATTTT. Protein: CASSLRLPSTDTQYF.

This clonotype was seen ten or more times. The V gene is TRBV28, the J gene TRBJ2-1; 10 nucleotides line up with TRBD2. Trimming cost V 5 bases and J 3 bases; bases outside gene matches: 4. Germline values: CDR1 MDHEN, CDR2 SYDVKM. The CDR3 spans 15 residues. CDR3 coding DNA: TGTGCCAGCAGTCTTCTAGCGGGGGTCTACAATGAGCAGTTCTTC. Protein: CASSLLAGVYNEQFF.

V is TRBV5-1 and J is TRBJ2-1; TRBD2 agrees at 10 bases. Germline values: CDR1 SGHRS, CDR2 YFSETQ. The length of the CDR3 is 15 residues. J was trimmed by 6 bases and V by 2 bases; bases with no gene match: 5. The CDR3 protein is CASSLLAGRVNEQFF. The CDR3 coding sequence is TGCGCCAGCAGCTTACTAGCGGGAAGAGTCAATGAGCAGTTCTTC.

This clonotype came up a few times. The rearrangement uses TRBV7-3 and TRBJ1-1; D not certain. Germline V gene data show CDR1 as SGHTA and CDR2 as FQGTGA. V was clipped by 3 bases and J by 1 base, with 6 bases between them. CDR3 length: 13 amino acids. CDR3 sequence (DNA): TGTGCCAGCAGCTTTATGGGGAACACTGAAGCTTTCTTT. As protein: CASSFMGNTEAFF.

The sample holds a few counts of this clonotype. The gene calls are TRBV9 and TRBJ2-5; TRBD2 matches at 12 bases. The CDR3 length is 15 residues. V lost 2 bases to trimming and J lost 6 bases; unmatched junction nucleotides: 5. Germline loops: CDR1 SGDLS, CDR2 YYNGEE. CDR3 DNA: TGTGCCAGCAGCGTGACTAGCGGGAGTGGAAAGACCCAGTACTTC. It specifies CASSVTSGSGKTQYF.

This clonotype was counted only a few times. The chain links TRBV7-9 to TRBJ2-1, with 11 bases that match TRBD2. In germline, CDR1 is SEHNR, CDR2 FQNEAQ (reference sequence). J was trimmed by 5 bases and V by 5 bases; bases with no gene match: 5. This CDR3 is 15 amino acids long. CDR3 nucleotides: TGTGCCAGCAGCGCCTCGGGACTAGCGGACAATGAGCAGTTCTTC. Residues: CASSASGLADNEQFF.

In its sample, this clonotype was seen many times. This chain uses TRBV6-5 with TRBJ1-6; possibly TRBD1 for D (5 bases). Trimming stripped 1 base from V and 2 bases from J, with 9 bases between. Per the germline V gene, CDR1 is MNHEY and CDR2 is SVGAGI. CDR3 length: 16 amino acids. CDR3 sequence (DNA): TGTGCCAGCAGTTACTGGACACGGGCCTATAATTCACCCCTCCACTTT. This translates into CASSYWTRAYNSPLHF.

This clonotype came up once. This rearrangement joins TRBV29-1 to TRBJ2-2, with a possible D match to TRBD2 (6 bases). Germline assignment: CDR1 SQVTM and CDR2 ANQGSEA. Trimming stripped 3 bases from V and 5 bases from J, with 10 bases between. This CDR3 has 13 amino acids. CDR3 protein: CSVDGTQTGELFF. DNA of the CDR3: TGCAGCGTTGACGGGACTCAGACCGGGGAGCTGTTTTTT.

V usage is TRBV4-1 and J usage is TRBJ2-2; TRBD1 matches at 11 bases. Unmatched junction bases numbered 5, after V lost 4 bases and J lost 7 bases. CDR1 and CDR2 (germline): MGHRA, YSYEKL. This CDR3 spans 15 amino acids. CDR3 loop: CASSRGQGAYGELFF. The CDR3 region has the DNA TGCGCCAGCAGCCGAGGACAGGGGGCTTACGGGGAGCTGTTTTTT.

This clonotype was detected only a few times. J is TRBJ2-5 and V is TRBV4-3; TRBD1 or TRBD2 may be the D gene (5 bases each). This CDR3 region has 17 residues. V was clipped by 4 bases and J by 0 bases, with 18 bases between them. Germline loops: CDR1 LGHNA, CDR2 YSLEER. The DNA of the CDR3 is TGCGCCAGCAGCCCCTATCGGGACGGGGTGGACCAAGAGACCCAGTACTTC. It codes for CASSPYRDGVDQETQYF.

CDR3 in DNA: TGTGCCAGCAGCCAAGAACTAGCGGGAGGGCCTGGCTACAATGAGCAGTTCTTC. As protein: CASSQELAGGPGYNEQFF. The chain has TRBV4-2 and TRBJ2-1; 13 nucleotides match TRBD2. CDR1 and CDR2 from the germline V gene are LGHNA and YNFKEQ. The CDR3 totals 18 residues. J lost 3 bases, V lost 0 bases, and 5 bases had no gene match.

The gene calls are TRBV30 and TRBJ2-6; D may correspond to TRBD1 or TRBD2 (5 bases each). This CDR3 spans 14 amino acids. Germline assignment: CDR1 GTSNPN and CDR2 SVGIG (reference sequence). Between the trimmed V and J ends, which lost 5 bases and 0 bases, there was a span of 8 bases. CDR3 region: CAWDGTSGANVLTF. The CDR3, as DNA: TGTGCCTGGGATGGGACCTCTGGGGCCAACGTCCTGACTTTC. Full variable domain (missing parts from reference TRBV30 and TRBJ2-6): SQTIHQWPATLVQPVGSPLSLECTVEGTSNPNLYWYRQAAGRGLQLLFYSVGIGQISSEVPQNLSASRPQDRQFILSSKKLLLSDSGFYLCAWDGTSGANVLTFGAGSRLTVL.

This clonotype came up a few times. V and J are TRBV4-3 and TRBJ2-4; TRBD1 matches at 8 bases. The ends lost 0 bases at V and 8 bases at J; junction bases unmatched: 6. CDR1 and CDR2 from the germline V gene are LGHNA and YSLEER. The CDR3 length is 15 residues. The CDR3 region is CASSQDGQGRDIQYF. The CDR3 bases are TGCGCCAGCAGCCAAGATGGACAGGGCAGGGACATTCAGTACTTC.

This clonotype came up many times. The gene calls are TRBV28 and TRBJ2-1; D gene ambiguous. Trimming removed 8 bases at V and 3 bases at J, with 14 bases between. Germline-derived CDR1 and CDR2 are MDHEN and SYDVKM. The CDR3 is 14 residues long. This CDR3 reads CASYSSVGYNEQFF. The CDR3 DNA reads TGTGCCAGCTATAGCAGCGTTGGCTACAATGAGCAGTTCTTC.

This clonotype was counted only a few times. The V and J genes are TRBV6-5 and TRBJ2-5; TRBD2 matches 8 bases. This CDR3 comprises 14 residues. The germline V gene encodes CDR1 MNHEY and CDR2 SVGAGI. Trimming took 5 bases from V and 4 from J; bases not matched to a gene: 6. CDR3 in DNA: TGTGCCAGCAGTAACCCGGGGGGGTTAGAGACCCAGTACTTC. It codes for CASSNPGGLETQYF.

This clonotype was detected a few times. This rearrangement joins TRBV12-3 or TRBV12-4 to TRBJ2-3; 7 bases match TRBD2. The CDR3 is made up of 15 amino acids. Trimming took 3 bases from V and 2 from J; bases not matched to a gene: 5. CDR3 residues: CASSFGLGTTDTQYF. DNA of the CDR3: TGTGCCAGCAGTTTTGGACTAGGGACCACAGATACGCAGTATTTT.

This clonotype has a handful of counts. The gene calls are TRBV6-2 or TRBV6-3 and TRBJ2-1; D is possibly TRBD2 (5 bases). V lost 5 bases and J lost 10, with 21 bases in between. The CDR3 contains 15 residues. CDR1 is MNHEY, CDR2 SVGEGT, per germline. This chain's CDR3 is CASSPPDSYNEEQFF. CDR3 in DNA: TGTGCCAGCAGTCCGCCGGACTCCTACAATGAGGAGCAGTTCTTC.

The genes are TRBV11-2 and TRBJ2-3; 11 bases fit TRBD2. Germline V CDR1 and CDR2: SGHAT, FQNNGV. The trim removed 5 bases at V and 2 bases at J, leaving 9 bases unmatched. The CDR3 spans 17 residues. In DNA form, the CDR3 reads TGTGCCAGCAGCCCCACCCGACTAGCGGGGCTCACAGATACGCAGTATTTT. Amino acids: CASSPTRLAGLTDTQYF.

This chain connects TRBV15 to TRBJ2-3; possibly TRBD2 for D (5 bases). The CDR3 extends over 14 amino acids. Germline-derived CDR1 and CDR2 are LNHNV and YYDKDF (reference sequence). V dropped 1 base and J dropped 3 bases, with 8 bases sitting between them. CDR3 nucleotide sequence: TGTGCCACCAGCAGAGGGGGAGTGACAGATACGCAGTATTTT. As protein: CATSRGGVTDTQYF.

This chain links TRBV11-2 with TRBJ1-2, with D unresolved. The CDR3 consists of 14 residues. V was clipped by 3 bases and J by 4 bases, with 12 bases between them. Looked up from germline, CDR1 is SGHAT and CDR2 is FQNNGV. The chain's CDR3 is CASSLERHVYGYTF. The CDR3 DNA reads TGTGCCAGCAGCTTGGAAAGGCACGTCTATGGCTACACCTTC. Using reference TRBV11-2 and TRBJ1-2 for the parts outside the CDR3, the full variable domain is EAGVAQSPRYKIIEKRQSVAFWCNPISGHATLYWYQQILGQGPKLLIQFQNNGVVDDSQLPKDRFSAERLKGVDSTLKIQPAKLEDSAVYLCASSLERHVYGYTFGSGTRLTVV.

This clonotype was seen many times. The genes are TRBV5-1 and TRBJ2-2; TRBD1 matches at 8 bases. The CDR3 is 15 residues long. Germline CDR1 and CDR2: SGHRS and YFSETQ. The J segment lost 4 bases and the V segment lost 3 bases, leaving 5 bases of the junction unmatched. The CDR3: CASSSGTGFTGELFF. DNA of the CDR3: TGCGCCAGCAGCTCCGGGACAGGTTTCACCGGGGAGCTGTTTTTT.

This clonotype was detected many times. The chain has TRBV9 and TRBJ2-1, with TRBD2 identical over 9 bases. Germline-derived CDR1 and CDR2 are SGDLS and YYNGEE. The CDR3 length is 16 residues. J lost 9 bases, V lost 5 bases, and 15 bases had no gene match. DNA of the CDR3: TGTGCCAGCAGTCTAGGGGTTAGCGGGGGATTGGGTGAGCAGTTCTTC. Its translation: CASSLGVSGGLGEQFF.

This clonotype was found a few times. V gene TRBV5-1 combines with J gene TRBJ2-1; D is unclear. V was pared by 1 base and J by 4 bases, with 15 bases between. Germline V CDR1 and CDR2: SGHRS, YFSETQ. This CDR3 comprises 16 residues. The CDR3 region is CASSLTLAVPYNEQFF. The CDR3 DNA reads TGCGCCAGCAGCTTGACGTTAGCCGTTCCGTACAATGAGCAGTTCTTC.

This clonotype was detected many times. This chain connects TRBV7-8 to TRBJ2-3, with TRBD1 matching over 9 bases. The junction had 5 bases not matched to a gene; V was cut back by 0 bases and J by 4 bases. The germline V gene encodes CDR1 SGHVS and CDR2 FQNEAQ. This CDR3 region has 16 residues. CDR3 loop: CASSLARDRVADTQYF. The CDR3 bases are TGTGCCAGCAGCTTAGCGAGGGACAGGGTGGCAGATACGCAGTATTTT.

The chain combines TRBV21-1 with TRBJ2-3; the table's D gene call, TRBD1, was not cross checked with the DNA. TRBV21-1 is tagged as a pseudogene. The CDR3 loop spans 16 amino acids. CDR3 protein: CASSKGRGFLTDTQYF. In DNA, the CDR3 is TGTGCCAGCAGCAAAGGGAGGGGGTTTCTCACAGATACGCAGTATTTT.